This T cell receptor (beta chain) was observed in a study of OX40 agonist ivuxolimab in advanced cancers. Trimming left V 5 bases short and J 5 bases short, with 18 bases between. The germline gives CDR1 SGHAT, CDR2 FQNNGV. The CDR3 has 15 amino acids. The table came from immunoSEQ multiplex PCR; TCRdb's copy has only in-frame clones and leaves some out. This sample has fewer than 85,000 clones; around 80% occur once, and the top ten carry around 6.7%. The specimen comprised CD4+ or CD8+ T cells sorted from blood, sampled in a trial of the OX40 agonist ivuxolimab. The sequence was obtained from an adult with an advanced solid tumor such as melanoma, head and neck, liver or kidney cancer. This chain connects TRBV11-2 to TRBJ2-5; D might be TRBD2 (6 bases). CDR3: CASSARSGVHETQYF. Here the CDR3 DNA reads TGTGCCAGCAGCGCTAGGTCGGGGGTACACGAGACCCAGTACTTC.